This TCR beta chain was identified during a study of control samples from healthy donors and cancer patients. Germline V gene sequence: CDR1 DFQATT, CDR2 SNEGSKA (reference sequence). V was shortened by 3 bases and J by 0 bases, with 15 bases between the two germline ends. The CDR3 is 16 residues long. The data were produced by immunoSEQ multiplex PCR, yet TCRdb's version contains in-frame clones alone and is incomplete. The sample lists some 160,000 clones; 89% were seen once. This chain links TRBV20-1 with TRBJ2-1; D perhaps matches TRBD2 (6 bases). This clonotype was obtained from a man younger than 40 in good health. Material for sequencing was blood. For the CDR3, the DNA is TGCAGTGCTAGTCCCTTCGGGGAGGCCTCCTACAATGAGCAGTTCTTC. It translates to CSASPFGEASYNEQFF.